Listed below are T cell receptor beta chains from one sample, sequenced in a study of human T cells and chemical hapten exposure. TCRdb processed the RACE reads anew with MiXCR; each CDR3 protein has one entry. This table has 330,000 or so distinct CDR3 sequences, around 6% appearing once. Here the sequenced sample was whole blood, taken in connection with sensitization to the hapten diphenylcyclopropenone (DPC). These receptors all stem from a woman aged 18-35 years with alopecia areata. Some clones in this sample may be carry-over from other donors' samples. Both conserved end residues are part of each CDR3. D genes are given only for firm matches. The size entry is marked missing in some rows and otherwise reads once, few, many or a size class.

clone_size	v_call	d_call	j_call	cdr3_nt	cdr3_aa
once	TRBV4-2	-	TRBJ2-4	TGTGCCAGCAGCCAAGATAGAGGAAGGCAGGCCAAAAACATTCAGTACTTC	CASSQDRGRQAKNIQYF
many	TRBV27	TRBD1	TRBJ1-1	TGTGCCAGCAGTTTCACCCTAGGGGGCGCGAACACTGAAGCTTTCTTT	CASSFTLGGANTEAFF
-	TRBV12-3/TRBV12-4	-	TRBJ1-1	TGTGCCAGCACCGATTCGAGTTCCCCTAAGGCTTTCTTT	CASTDSSSPKAFF
few	TRBV6-5	-	TRBJ2-5	TGTGCCAGCAGTTCCCACAGGGAGAGCCAAGAGACCCAGTACTTC	CASSSHRESQETQYF
-	TRBV6-4	TRBD2	TRBJ2-2	TGTGCCAGCAGCAGGACTAGCGGGGACCTCTCTCCCCTTCCTAACACCGGGGAGCTGTTTTTT	CASSRTSGDLSPLPNTGELFF
few	TRBV20-1	TRBD2	TRBJ2-4	TGCAGTGCAACCGGGACTAGCGGTCCCATATCAAACATTCAGTACTTC	CSATGTSGPISNIQYF
few	TRBV12-3/TRBV12-4	-	TRBJ1-2	TGTGCCAGCAGTTTAGCGGTTGGCTACACCTTC	CASSLAVGYTF
once	TRBV12-3/TRBV12-4	-	TRBJ2-3	TGTGCCAGCAGTTTAAGGTCGGCAGATACGCAGTATTTT	CASSLRSADTQYF
few	TRBV28	TRBD2	TRBJ2-5	TGTGCCAGCAGTGGACTAGCGGGGGATGTGGAGACCCAGTACTTC	CASSGLAGDVETQYF
few	TRBV7-9	TRBD1	TRBJ1-5	TGTGCCAGCAGCTACAGGACAGGGGGTCAGCCCCAGCATTTT	CASSYRTGGQPQHF
few	TRBV29-1	-	TRBJ1-6	TGCAGCGTTGCGACGGATAGCTCCTATAATTCACCCCTCCACTTT	CSVATDSSYNSPLHF
many	TRBV7-9	-	TRBJ1-6	TGTGCCAGCAGTACGGACTGGCGCAATTCACCCCTCCACTTT	CASSTDWRNSPLHF
many	TRBV20-1	-	TRBJ1-5	TGCAGTGCGGGAAAGGGGAATAGCAATCAGCCCCAGCATTTT	CSAGKGNSNQPQHF
-	TRBV6-5	TRBD1	TRBJ2-7	TGTGCCAGCAGTTACGGTGGGCAGGGGGTATACGAGCAGTACTTC	CASSYGGQGVYEQYF
many	TRBV5-1	TRBD1	TRBJ2-5	TGCGCCAGCAGCTTATTAGGGGGCCTAGAGACCCAGTACTTC	CASSLLGGLETQYF
many	TRBV14	TRBD1	TRBJ2-7	TGTGCCAGCAGCCAACGGGACAGGGGGAGCGACGAGCAGTACTTC	CASSQRDRGSDEQYF
few	TRBV20-1	TRBD1	TRBJ1-2	TGCAGTGCTAGATTTCTGGGACAGAGAGCTAACTATGGCTACACCTTC	CSARFLGQRANYGYTF
-	TRBV12-3/TRBV12-4	-	TRBJ2-1	TGTGCCAGCACCCCAGGGACTGCCTCACCCAATGAGCAGTTCTTC	CASTPGTASPNEQFF
many	TRBV29-1	TRBD1	TRBJ1-2	TGCAGCGTTTCAGTCCGGGACAGTGAATCCTTC	CSVSVRDSESF
-	TRBV21-1	-	TRBJ1-5	TGTGCCAGCAGCCGTCAGGACAGGGGAGATCAGCCCCAGCATTTT	CASSRQDRGDQPQHF